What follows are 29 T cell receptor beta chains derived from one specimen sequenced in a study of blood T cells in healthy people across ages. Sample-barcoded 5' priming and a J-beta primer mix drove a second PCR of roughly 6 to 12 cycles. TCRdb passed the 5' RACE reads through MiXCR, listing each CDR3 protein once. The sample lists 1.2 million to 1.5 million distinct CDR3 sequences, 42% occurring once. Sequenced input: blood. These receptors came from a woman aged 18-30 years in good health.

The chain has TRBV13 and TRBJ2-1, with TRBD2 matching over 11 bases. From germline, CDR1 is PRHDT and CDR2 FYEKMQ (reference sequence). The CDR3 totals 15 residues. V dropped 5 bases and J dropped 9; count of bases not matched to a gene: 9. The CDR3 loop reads CASSLIWTSGREQFF. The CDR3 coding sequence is TGTGCCAGCAGCCTAATATGGACTAGCGGGCGTGAGCAGTTCTTC. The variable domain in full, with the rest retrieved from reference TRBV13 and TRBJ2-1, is AAGVIQSPRHLIKEKRETATLKCYPIPRHDTVYWYQQGPGQDPQFLISFYEKMQSDKGSIPDRFSAQQFSDYHSELNMSSLELGDSALYFCASSLIWTSGREQFFGPGTRLTVL.

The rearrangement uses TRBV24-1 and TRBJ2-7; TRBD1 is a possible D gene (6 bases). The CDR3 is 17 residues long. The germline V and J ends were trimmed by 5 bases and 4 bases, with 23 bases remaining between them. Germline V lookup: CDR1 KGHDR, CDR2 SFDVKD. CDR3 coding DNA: TGTGCCACCAGTGGACGCCACGGGACACTCTTCCGGTACGAGCAGTACTTC. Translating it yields CATSGRHGTLFRYEQYF.

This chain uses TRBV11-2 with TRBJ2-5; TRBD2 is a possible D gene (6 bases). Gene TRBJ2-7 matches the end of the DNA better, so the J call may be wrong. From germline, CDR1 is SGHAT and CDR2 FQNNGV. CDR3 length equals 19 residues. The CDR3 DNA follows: TGTGCCAGCAGCTTAGATCGGGACTGGGCCCGGCGAACTACCTACGAGCAGTACTTC. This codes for CASSLDRDWARRTTYEQYF.

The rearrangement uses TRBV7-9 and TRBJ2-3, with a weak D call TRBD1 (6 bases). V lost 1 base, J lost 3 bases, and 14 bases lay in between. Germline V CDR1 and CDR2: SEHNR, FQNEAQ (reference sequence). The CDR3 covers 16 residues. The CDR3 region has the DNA TGTGCCAGCAGCTTAGGGGGGACCAGGGGTACAGATACGCAGTATTTT. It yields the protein CASSLGGTRGTDTQYF. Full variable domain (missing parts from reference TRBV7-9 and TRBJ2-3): DTGVSQNPRHKITKRGQNVTFRCDPISEHNRLYWYRQTLGQGPEFLTYFQNEAQLEKSRLLSDRFSAERPKGSFSTLEIQRTEQGDSAMYLCASSLGGTRGTDTQYFGPGTRLTVL.

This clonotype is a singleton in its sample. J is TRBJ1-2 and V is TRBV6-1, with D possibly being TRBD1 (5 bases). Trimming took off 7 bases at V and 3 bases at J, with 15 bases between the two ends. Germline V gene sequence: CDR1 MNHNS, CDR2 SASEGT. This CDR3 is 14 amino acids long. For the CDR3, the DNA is TGTGCCAGCACCCTAACAGGAATGGACTATGGCTACACCTTC. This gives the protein CASTLTGMDYGYTF.

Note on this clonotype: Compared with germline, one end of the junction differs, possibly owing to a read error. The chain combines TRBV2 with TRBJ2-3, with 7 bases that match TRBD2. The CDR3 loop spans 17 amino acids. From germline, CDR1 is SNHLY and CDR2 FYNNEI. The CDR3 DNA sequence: TGTGCCAGAAGCCCCCCCTCGGCTAGCGGACACACAGGTACGCAGTATTTT. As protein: CARSPPSASGHTGTQYF.

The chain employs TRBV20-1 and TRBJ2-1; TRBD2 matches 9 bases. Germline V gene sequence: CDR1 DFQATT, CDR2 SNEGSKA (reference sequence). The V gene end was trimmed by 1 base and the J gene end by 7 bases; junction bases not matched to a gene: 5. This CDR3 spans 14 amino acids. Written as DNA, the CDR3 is TGCAGTGCTAGAGTGACTAGCGGTACGAATGAGCAGTTCTTC. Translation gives CSARVTSGTNEQFF.

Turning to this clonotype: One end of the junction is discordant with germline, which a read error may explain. The CDR3 sequence is CASNQSLTTDTQYF. CDR3 bases: TGTGCCAGCAACCAATCCCTCACCACAGATACGCAGTATTTT. The V and J genes are TRBV14 and TRBJ2-3; D is ambiguous. There are 14 residues in the CDR3. Germline V gene lookup returns CDR1 SGHDN and CDR2 FVKESK.

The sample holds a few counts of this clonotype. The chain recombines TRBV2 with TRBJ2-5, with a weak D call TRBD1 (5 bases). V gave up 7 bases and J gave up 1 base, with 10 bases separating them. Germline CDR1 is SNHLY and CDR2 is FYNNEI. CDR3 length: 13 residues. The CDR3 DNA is TGTGCCAGCATTAGAGACAGCCAAGAGACCCAGTACTTC. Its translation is CASIRDSQETQYF.

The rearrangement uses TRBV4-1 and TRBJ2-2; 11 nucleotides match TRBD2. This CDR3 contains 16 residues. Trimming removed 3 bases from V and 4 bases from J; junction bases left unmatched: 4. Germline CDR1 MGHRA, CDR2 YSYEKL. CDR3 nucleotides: TGCGCCAGCAGCCACTTAGCGGGGGGGCCCACCGGGGAGCTGTTTTTT. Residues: CASSHLAGGPTGELFF.

The CDR3 DNA follows: TGCAGTGCTATTCATGCCGGGACCGCTGAAGCTTTCTTT. Translated, it gives CSAIHAGTAEAFF. This chain joins TRBV20-1 and TRBJ1-1; D perhaps matches TRBD1 (5 bases). V dropped 4 bases and J dropped 6 bases, with 15 bases sitting between them. This CDR3 has 13 residues. Per the germline V gene, CDR1 is DFQATT and CDR2 is SNEGSKA (reference sequence).

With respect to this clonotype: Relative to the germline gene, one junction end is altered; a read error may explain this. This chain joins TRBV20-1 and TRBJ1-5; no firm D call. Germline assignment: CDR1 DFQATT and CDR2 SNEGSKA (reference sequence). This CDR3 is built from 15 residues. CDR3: CSGRGSLHSNQPQHF. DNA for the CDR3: TGCAGTGGTAGAGGATCGCTACATAGCAATCAGCCCCAGCATTTT.

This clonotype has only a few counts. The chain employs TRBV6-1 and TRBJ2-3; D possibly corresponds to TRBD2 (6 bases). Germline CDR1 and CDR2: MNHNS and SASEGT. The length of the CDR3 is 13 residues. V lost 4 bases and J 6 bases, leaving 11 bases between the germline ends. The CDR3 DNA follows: TGTGCCAGCAGTGCGGGACTTATGGATACGCAGTATTTT. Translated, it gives CASSAGLMDTQYF.

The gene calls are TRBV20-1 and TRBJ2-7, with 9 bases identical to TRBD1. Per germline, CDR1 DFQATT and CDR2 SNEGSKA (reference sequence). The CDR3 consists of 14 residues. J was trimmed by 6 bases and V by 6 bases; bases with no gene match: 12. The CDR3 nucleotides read TGCAGTGCCATCACGGGACAGGGAGGTCTCGAGCAGTACTTC. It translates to CSAITGQGGLEQYF.

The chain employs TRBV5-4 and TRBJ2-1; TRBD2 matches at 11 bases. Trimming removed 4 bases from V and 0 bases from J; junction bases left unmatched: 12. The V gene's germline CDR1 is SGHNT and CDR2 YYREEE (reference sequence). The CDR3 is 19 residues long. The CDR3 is CASSIGLAGSPSSYNEQFF. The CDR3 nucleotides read TGTGCCAGCAGCATCGGACTAGCGGGCAGCCCGAGCTCCTACAATGAGCAGTTCTTC.

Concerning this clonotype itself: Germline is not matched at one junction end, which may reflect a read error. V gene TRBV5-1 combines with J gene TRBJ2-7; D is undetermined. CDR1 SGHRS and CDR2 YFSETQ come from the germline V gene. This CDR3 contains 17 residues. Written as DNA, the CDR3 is TGCGCCTGCAGCGACATTTATTTTGGGGTTAGCTCCTACGAGCAGTACTTC. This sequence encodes CACSDIYFGVSSYEQYF.

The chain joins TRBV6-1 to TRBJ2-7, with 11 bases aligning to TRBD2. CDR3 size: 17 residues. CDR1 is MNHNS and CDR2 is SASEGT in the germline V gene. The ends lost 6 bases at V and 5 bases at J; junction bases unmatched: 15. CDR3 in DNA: TGTGCCAGCAGCCAGGGACTAGCGGTGGGAACCCCTGACGAGCAGTACTTC. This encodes CASSQGLAVGTPDEQYF.

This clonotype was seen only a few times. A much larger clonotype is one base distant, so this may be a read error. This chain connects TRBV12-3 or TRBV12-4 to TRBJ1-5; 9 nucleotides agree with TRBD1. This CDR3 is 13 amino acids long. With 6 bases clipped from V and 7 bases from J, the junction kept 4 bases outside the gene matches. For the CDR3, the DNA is TGTGCCAGCAGCCGGGACAGGGAACAGCCCCAGCATTTT. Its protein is CASSRDREQPQHF.

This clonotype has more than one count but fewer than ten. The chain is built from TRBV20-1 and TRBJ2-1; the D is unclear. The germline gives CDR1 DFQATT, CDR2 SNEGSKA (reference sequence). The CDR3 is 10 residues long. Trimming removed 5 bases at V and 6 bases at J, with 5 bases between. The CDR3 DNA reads TGCAGTGCTGGCATCAATGAGCAGTTCTTC. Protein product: CSAGINEQFF.

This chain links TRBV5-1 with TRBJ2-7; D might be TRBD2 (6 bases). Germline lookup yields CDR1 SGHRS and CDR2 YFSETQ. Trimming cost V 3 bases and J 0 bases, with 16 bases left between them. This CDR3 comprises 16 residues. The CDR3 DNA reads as TGCGCCAGCAGCTCGGCCGGAATAGCGGACTCCTACGAGCAGTACTTC. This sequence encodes CASSSAGIADSYEQYF.

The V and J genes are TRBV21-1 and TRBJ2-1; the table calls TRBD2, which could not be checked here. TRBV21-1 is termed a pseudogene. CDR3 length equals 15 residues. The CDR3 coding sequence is TGTGTCCACCTATCTCGGCTAGCGTATAACAATGAGCAGTTCTTC. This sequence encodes CVHLSRLAYNNEQFF.

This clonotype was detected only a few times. The CDR3 sequence: CASSYSIQLADYNEQYF. The CDR3 DNA reads as TGTGCCAGCAGTTACTCGATACAACTAGCGGATTACAATGAGCAGTACTTC. The chain joins TRBV6-2 or TRBV6-3 to TRBJ2-7; 8 bases line up with TRBD2. From germline, CDR1 is MNHEY and CDR2 SVGEGT. The V segment lost 0 bases and the J segment 7 bases; nucleotides outside the gene matches: 14. CDR3 length equals 17 residues.

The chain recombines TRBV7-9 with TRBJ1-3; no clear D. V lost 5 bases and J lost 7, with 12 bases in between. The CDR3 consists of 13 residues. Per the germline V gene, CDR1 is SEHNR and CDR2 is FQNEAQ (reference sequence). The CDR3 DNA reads TGTGCCAGCAGCCGTGAACGGGAGAACACCATATATTTT. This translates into CASSRERENTIYF.

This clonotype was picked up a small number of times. CDR3 region: CASRLQQAVNTEAFF. CDR3 DNA: TGCGCCAGCAGGCTTCAACAGGCGGTGAACACTGAAGCTTTCTTT. The chain combines TRBV4-1 with TRBJ1-1, with TRBD1 as a possible D gene (5 bases). Germline CDR1 and CDR2: MGHRA and YSYEKL. The CDR3 covers 15 residues. Trimming pared 6 bases from V and 0 bases from J, leaving 14 bases between.

The DNA for the CDR3 is TGTGCCAACCCAGGGGCGCACACTGAAGCTTTCTTT. Translated, it gives CANPGAHTEAFF. The chain links TRBV27 to TRBJ1-1; D might be TRBD1 (6 bases). The CDR3 has 12 residues. Germline CDR1 and CDR2: MNHEY and SMNVEV (reference sequence). The V end was cut by 10 bases, the J end by 3 bases, with 12 bases between.

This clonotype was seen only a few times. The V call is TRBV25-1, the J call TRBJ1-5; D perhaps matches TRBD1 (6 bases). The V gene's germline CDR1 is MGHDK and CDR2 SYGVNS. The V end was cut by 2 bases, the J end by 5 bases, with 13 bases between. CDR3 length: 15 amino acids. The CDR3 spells CASSEGGQGYQPQHF. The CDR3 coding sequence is TGTGCCAGCAGTGAAGGCGGGCAGGGGTATCAGCCCCAGCATTTT.

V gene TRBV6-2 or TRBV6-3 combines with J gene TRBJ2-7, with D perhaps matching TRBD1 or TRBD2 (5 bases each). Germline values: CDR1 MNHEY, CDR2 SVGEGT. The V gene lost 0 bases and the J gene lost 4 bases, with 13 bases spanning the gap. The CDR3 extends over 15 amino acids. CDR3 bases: TGTGCCAGCAGTTACTCGGGGGTTTGGAAATACGAGCAGTACTTC. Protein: CASSYSGVWKYEQYF.

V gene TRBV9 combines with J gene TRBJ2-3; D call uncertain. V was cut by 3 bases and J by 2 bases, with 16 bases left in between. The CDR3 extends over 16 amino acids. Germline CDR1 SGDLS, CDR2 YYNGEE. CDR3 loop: CASSALVPGPTDTQYF. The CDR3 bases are TGTGCCAGCAGCGCTTTAGTACCCGGACCCACAGATACGCAGTATTTT. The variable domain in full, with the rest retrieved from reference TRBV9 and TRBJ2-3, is DSGVTQTPKHLITATGQRVTLRCSPRSGDLSVYWYQQSLDQGLQFLIQYYNGEERAKGNILERFSAQQFPDLHSELNLSSLELGDSALYFCASSALVPGPTDTQYFGPGTRLTVL.

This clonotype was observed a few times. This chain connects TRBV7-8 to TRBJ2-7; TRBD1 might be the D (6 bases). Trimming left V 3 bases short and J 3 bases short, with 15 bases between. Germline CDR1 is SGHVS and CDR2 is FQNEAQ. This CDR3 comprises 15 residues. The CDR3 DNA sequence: TGTGCCAGCAGCTTCGGGACAAGTTCATTCTACGAGCAGTACTTC. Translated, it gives CASSFGTSSFYEQYF.